This passage covers 3 T cell receptor beta chains from one sample sequenced in a study of technical replicates of blood from several donors. Produced via immunoSEQ multiplex PCR; TCRdb's table is partial and in-frame only. The sample contains roughly 70,000 clones, 90% to 95% of which appear only once. The sample comprised T cells isolated from PBMCs. Receptor source: a human donor in good health.

This chain connects TRBV13 to TRBJ2-7, with 8 bases identical to TRBD1. After removal of 4 bases from V and 3 bases from J, the junction contained 5 bases not matched to a gene. Germline-derived CDR1 and CDR2 are PRHDT and FYEKMQ (reference sequence). The CDR3 length is 14 residues. The CDR3: CASSSTGVIYEQYF. The CDR3 DNA reads TGTGCCAGCAGCTCGACAGGGGTCATCTACGAGCAGTACTTC.

This chain joins TRBV13 and TRBJ1-4; D is unclear. Germline CDR1 is PRHDT and CDR2 is FYEKMQ (reference sequence). The CDR3 has 14 amino acids. Trimming took off 3 bases at V and 7 bases at J, with 12 bases between the two ends. CDR3 loop: CASSFSQVPEKLFF. The CDR3 bases are TGTGCCAGCAGCTTTAGTCAAGTACCTGAAAAACTGTTTTTT.

This sequence joins TRBV7-3 and TRBJ2-1; D gene uncertain. The germline V and J ends were trimmed by 5 bases and 4 bases, with 18 bases remaining between them. The CDR3 length is 16 residues. Germline V gives CDR1 SGHTA, CDR2 FQGTGA. The CDR3 DNA reads as TGTGCCAGCAGCATTACCCGGGTCTCAAATTACAATGAGCAGTTCTTC. It encodes CASSITRVSNYNEQFF. Supplemented by reference TRBV7-3 and TRBJ2-1, the full variable domain reads GAGVSQTPSNKVTEKGKYVELRCDPISGHTALYWYRQSLGQGPEFLIYFQGTGAADDSGLPNDRFFAVRPEGSVSTLKIQRTERGDSAVYLCASSITRVSNYNEQFFGPGTRLTVL.